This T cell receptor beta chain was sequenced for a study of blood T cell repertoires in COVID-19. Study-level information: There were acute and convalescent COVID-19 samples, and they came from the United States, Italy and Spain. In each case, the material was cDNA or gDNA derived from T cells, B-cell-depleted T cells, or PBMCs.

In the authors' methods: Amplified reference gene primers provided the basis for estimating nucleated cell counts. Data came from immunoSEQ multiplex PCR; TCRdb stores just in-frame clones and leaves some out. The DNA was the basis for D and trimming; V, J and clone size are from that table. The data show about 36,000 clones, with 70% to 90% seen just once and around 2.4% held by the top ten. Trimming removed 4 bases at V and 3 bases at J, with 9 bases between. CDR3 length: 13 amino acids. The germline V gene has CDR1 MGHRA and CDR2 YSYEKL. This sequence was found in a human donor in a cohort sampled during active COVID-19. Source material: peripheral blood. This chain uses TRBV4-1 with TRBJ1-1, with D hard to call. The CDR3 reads CASSPRRDTEAFF. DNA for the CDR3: TGCGCCAGCAGCCCCAGACGGGACACTGAAGCTTTCTTT.